Following are 2 T cell receptor beta chains from one sample sequenced in a study of control samples from healthy donors and cancer patients. Repertoires were generated with immunoSEQ multiplex PCR, while TCRdb's copy carries only in-frame clones and drops some. This sample has some 82,000 clones, with around 80% found just once. Sample: PBMCs. The receptors here all came from a man aged 55 to 70 with head and neck cancer.

This chain connects TRBV7-2 to TRBJ2-1; D remains unclear. Germline V gene sequence: CDR1 SGHTA, CDR2 FQGNSA. Trimming cost V 1 base and J 6 bases, with 16 bases left between them. CDR3 length: 16 amino acids. Here the CDR3 reads CASSLDSATFGNEQFF. The DNA for the CDR3 is TGTGCCAGCAGCTTAGACTCGGCTACCTTCGGCAATGAGCAGTTCTTC.

V gene TRBV27 combines with J gene TRBJ2-7; 10 bases are a match to TRBD2. Germline values: CDR1 MNHEY, CDR2 SMNVEV (reference sequence). This CDR3 has 16 residues. J lost 0 bases, V lost 5 bases, and 7 bases had no gene match. CDR3 amino acids: CASSPLAGGLSYEQYF. CDR3 nucleotides: TGTGCCAGCAGTCCATTAGCGGGAGGCCTCTCCTACGAGCAGTACTTC.